Listed here are 28 T cell receptor beta chains from one sample, sequenced in a study of blood T cell repertoires in COVID-19. Profiling relied on immunoSEQ multiplex PCR, and the TCRdb table lists in-frame clones only, not all of them. The data show 350,000 to 450,000 clones, with around 89% seen just once and around 1.1% held by the top ten. Sequencing was done on a sample of PBMCs or T cells enriched from blood (not recorded which). Receptors originate from a man aged 30-40 years who had recovered from COVID-19.

The chain recombines TRBV28 with TRBJ1-1, with unresolved D. The CDR3 totals 13 residues. Between the trimmed V and J ends, which lost 5 bases and 2 bases, there was a span of 9 bases. From germline, CDR1 is MDHEN and CDR2 SYDVKM. In DNA form, the CDR3 reads TGTGCCAGCAGTCCTATCTTCAACACTGAAGCTTTCTTT. It yields the protein CASSPIFNTEAFF.

This clone appeared once. V is TRBV19 and J is TRBJ1-2; 8 nucleotides match TRBD1. The CDR3 spans 14 residues. Looked up from germline, CDR1 is LNHDA and CDR2 is SQIVND (reference sequence). The J segment lost 3 bases and the V segment lost 5 bases, leaving 5 bases of the junction unmatched. The CDR3 is CASSANRGYYGYTF. CDR3 DNA: TGTGCCAGTAGTGCCAACAGGGGGTACTATGGCTACACCTTC. Filled out from reference TRBV19 and TRBJ1-2, the complete variable domain reads DGGITQSPKYLFRKEGQNVTLSCEQNLNHDAMYWYRQDPGQGLRLIYYSQIVNDFQKGDIAEGYSVSREKKESFPLTVTSAQKNPTAFYLCASSANRGYYGYTFGSGTRLTVV.

Here the CDR3 reads CASSIGRNNSPLHF. Written as DNA, the CDR3 is TGTGCCAGTAGTATAGGCAGGAATAATTCACCCCTCCACTTT. J is TRBJ1-6 and V is TRBV19; D gene ambiguous. This CDR3 region has 14 residues. The V gene lost 1 base and the J gene lost 5 bases, with 6 bases spanning the gap. CDR1 is LNHDA and CDR2 is SQIVND in the germline V gene (reference sequence).

The rearrangement links TRBV4-1 to TRBJ2-1; 13 bases align to TRBD2. CDR3 size: 17 residues. Germline V gene sequence: CDR1 MGHRA, CDR2 YSYEKL. Germline trimming cut 3 bases from V and 8 bases from J; bases unmatched to any gene: 10. The CDR3 protein is CASSHLPGLAGLYEQFF. The CDR3 DNA sequence: TGCGCCAGCAGCCATCTCCCGGGACTAGCGGGATTGTATGAGCAGTTCTTC.

V and J are TRBV27 and TRBJ2-7, with 14 bases fitting TRBD2. The germline V gene has CDR1 MNHEY and CDR2 SMNVEV (reference sequence). Losses at the gene ends were 6 bases for V and 6 bases for J; bases not matched to a gene: 10. This CDR3 has 16 amino acids. The CDR3 loop is CASREEPGLAGAEQYF. In nucleotides, the CDR3 is TGTGCCAGCAGGGAAGAACCGGGACTAGCGGGAGCCGAGCAGTACTTC.

This rearrangement joins TRBV4-1 to TRBJ2-1; 11 bases are shared with TRBD2. This CDR3 comprises 21 residues. CDR1 MGHRA and CDR2 YSYEKL come from the germline V gene. V shed 4 bases and J 0 bases; nucleotides not matched to a gene: 17. The CDR3 nucleotides read TGCGCCAGCAGCCCCACCGGTCTCTTAGCGGGAGGGGATAGCTCCTACAATGAGCAGTTCTTC. Translated, it gives CASSPTGLLAGGDSSYNEQFF.

This clone was picked up one time. The chain is built from TRBV5-1 and TRBJ2-7; 7 positions match TRBD1. The CDR3 covers 12 residues. Germline trimming cut 5 bases from V and 3 bases from J; bases unmatched to any gene: 2. Germline V gene data show CDR1 as SGHRS and CDR2 as YFSETQ. DNA for the CDR3: TGCGCCAGCAGGGGGGACAGCTACGAGCAGTACTTC. It is translated as CASRGDSYEQYF.

This clone was detected only once. The genes are TRBV7-8 and TRBJ1-2, with TRBD1 matching 7 bases. The V segment lost 5 bases and the J segment 4 bases; nucleotides outside the gene matches: 7. The CDR3 spans 14 residues. The V gene's germline CDR1 is SGHVS and CDR2 FQNEAQ. The CDR3 loop reads CASSETGQPYGYTF. DNA for the CDR3: TGTGCCAGCAGCGAAACGGGACAGCCCTATGGCTACACCTTC.

The chain couples TRBV19 to TRBJ1-4, with unresolved D. Per germline, CDR1 LNHDA and CDR2 SQIVND (reference sequence). CDR3 size: 15 residues. The V and J ends lost 3 bases and 1 base respectively, with 9 bases between them. CDR3 loop: CASSMHGETNEKLFF. For the CDR3, the DNA is TGTGCCAGTAGTATGCATGGAGAAACTAATGAAAAACTGTTTTTT.

The chain employs TRBV27 and TRBJ1-4; 9 nucleotides align to TRBD1. The V gene end was trimmed by 6 bases and the J gene end by 7 bases; junction bases not matched to a gene: 12. CDR3 size: 16 residues. Germline CDR1 and CDR2: MNHEY and SMNVEV (reference sequence). The CDR3 DNA follows: TGTGCCAGCAGCAAAGGGACAGGGATATTCGCTGAAAAACTGTTTTTT. As protein: CASSKGTGIFAEKLFF.

The CDR3 loop reads CASSSRTGALEQYF. The CDR3, as DNA: TGTGCCAGCAGTTCGAGGACAGGGGCTTTGGAGCAGTACTTC. The chain is built from TRBV28 and TRBJ2-7, with 9 bases aligning to TRBD1. V lost 4 bases to trimming and J lost 7 bases; unmatched junction nucleotides: 8. CDR3 length: 14 residues. Germline CDR1 MDHEN, CDR2 SYDVKM.

This rearrangement joins TRBV3-1 (or the pseudogene TRBV3-2) to TRBJ2-3, with 11 bases fitting TRBD2. This CDR3 region has 19 residues. Germline CDR1 reads LGHDT; CDR2 reads YNNKEL (reference sequence). V was clipped by 2 bases and J by 7 bases; unmatched bases: 17. The CDR3 protein is CASSQPITGGLAGGNTQYF. Written as DNA, the CDR3 is TGTGCCAGCAGCCAACCCATAACGGGGGGGCTAGCGGGAGGAAATACGCAGTATTTT.

This chain joins TRBV2 and TRBJ1-2; 8 positions agree with TRBD1. With V trimmed by 6 bases and J by 0 bases, 6 bases remained unmatched. The CDR3 covers 15 residues. Per the germline V gene, CDR1 is SNHLY and CDR2 is FYNNEI. This CDR3 reads CASRLRQGSNYGYTF. CDR3 sequence (DNA): TGTGCCAGCAGGCTAAGACAGGGGTCTAACTATGGCTACACCTTC.

The chain uses TRBV28 and TRBJ1-5; D is unresolved. With 6 bases removed from V and 5 bases from J, the gap between germline ends came to 11 bases. This CDR3 comprises 13 residues. Germline CDR1 reads MDHEN; CDR2 reads SYDVKM. In nucleotides, the CDR3 is TGTGCCAGCAGGTCAACATCGTATCAGCCCCAGCATTTT. Translation gives CASRSTSYQPQHF.

The rearrangement links TRBV4-1 to TRBJ2-3; unclear D gene. The V gene's germline CDR1 is MGHRA and CDR2 YSYEKL. The CDR3 totals 16 residues. Trimming pared 0 bases from V and 4 bases from J, leaving 14 bases between. CDR3 nucleotide sequence: TGCGCCAGCAGCCAAGATCTTATGCTAGTCGCAGATACGCAGTATTTT. Translation gives CASSQDLMLVADTQYF.

This rearrangement joins TRBV5-1 to TRBJ2-1; TRBD2 might be the D (5 bases). Trimming stripped 3 bases from V and 3 bases from J, with 22 bases between. The CDR3 spans 18 residues. Germline V gene data show CDR1 as SGHRS and CDR2 as YFSETQ. CDR3 in amino acids: CASSSVLAIKVGYNEQFF. CDR3 sequence (DNA): TGCGCCAGCAGCTCGGTCCTAGCCATAAAAGTAGGCTACAATGAGCAGTTCTTC.

V and J are TRBV9 and TRBJ2-3, with D tentatively TRBD1 (6 bases). This CDR3 has 12 residues. Trimming pared 3 bases from V and 15 bases from J, leaving 17 bases between. Germline loops: CDR1 SGDLS, CDR2 YYNGEE. The CDR3 loop reads CASSGRDIGRYF. In DNA form, the CDR3 reads TGTGCCAGCAGCGGCCGGGACATCGGCCGATATTTT.

The rearrangement uses TRBV5-1 and TRBJ2-1; 7 bases are a match to TRBD2. After removal of 4 bases from V and 8 bases from J, the junction contained 12 bases not matched to a gene. This CDR3 contains 15 residues. Germline lookup yields CDR1 SGHRS and CDR2 YFSETQ. Here the CDR3 DNA reads TGCGCCAGCAGCGCCGTGGGCGGGAGTGTTTATGAGCAGTTCTTC. Amino acids: CASSAVGGSVYEQFF.

Written as DNA, the CDR3 is TGTGCTAGTGGTTTGTCGCCGGACAGGGGAGGCACCTTC. Translation: CASGLSPDRGGTF. This chain links TRBV12-5 with TRBJ1-2; TRBD1 matches at 9 bases. CDR3 length: 13 residues. Trimming at V came to 2 bases and at J to 13 bases, leaving 8 bases not matched to a gene. Germline lookup yields CDR1 LGHNT and CDR2 FRNRAP.

This chain joins TRBV2 and TRBJ1-1; a weak D match, TRBD1 (5 bases). The CDR3 is made up of 14 amino acids. Germline V gene sequence: CDR1 SNHLY, CDR2 FYNNEI. Trimming removed 0 bases at V and 4 bases at J, with 9 bases between. The chain's CDR3 is CASSEAWQGTEAFF. DNA for the CDR3: TGTGCCAGCAGTGAAGCGTGGCAGGGCACTGAAGCTTTCTTT.

The chain recombines TRBV5-1 with TRBJ2-3; 7 nucleotides line up with TRBD2. V gave up 1 base and J gave up 0 bases; unmatched junction bases: 8. This CDR3 comprises 17 residues. Germline CDR1 is SGHRS and CDR2 is YFSETQ. CDR3 DNA sequence: TGCGCCAGCAGCTTGATATTAGCGGGCGATAGCACAGATACGCAGTATTTT. Protein sequence: CASSLILAGDSTDTQYF.

This rearrangement joins TRBV7-3 to TRBJ2-1; D is unclear. This CDR3 is 14 amino acids long. V gave up 5 bases and J gave up 8 bases, with 16 bases separating them. Germline V gene lookup returns CDR1 SGHTA and CDR2 FQGTGA. The CDR3 DNA is TGTGCCAGCAGCCCCCAGGATTTCGGCGATGAGCAGTTCTTC. It codes for CASSPQDFGDEQFF. Looking up the rest from reference TRBV7-3 and TRBJ2-1 gives the full variable domain: GAGVSQTPSNKVTEKGKYVELRCDPISGHTALYWYRQSLGQGPEFLIYFQGTGAADDSGLPNDRFFAVRPEGSVSTLKIQRTERGDSAVYLCASSPQDFGDEQFFGPGTRLTVL.

V usage is TRBV27 and J usage is TRBJ2-3; 13 nucleotides line up with TRBD2. CDR3 size: 20 residues. CDR1 is MNHEY and CDR2 is SMNVEV in the germline V gene (reference sequence). J lost 0 bases, V lost 1 base, and 10 bases had no gene match. The CDR3 DNA reads TGTGCCAGCAGTTTATTCCCAGGGACTAGCGGGGAGACGAGCACAGATACGCAGTATTTT. It codes for CASSLFPGTSGETSTDTQYF.

The J gene is TRBJ2-3, the V gene TRBV4-1; D not certain. The length of the CDR3 is 14 residues. Deletions cut 4 bases from V and 4 bases from J, with 12 bases between. The germline V gene has CDR1 MGHRA and CDR2 YSYEKL. The CDR3 DNA follows: TGCGCCAGCAGCCCAACCCCGGAGTCAGATACGCAGTATTTT. It specifies CASSPTPESDTQYF.

The chain has TRBV4-2 and TRBJ1-1, with D hard to call. Germline values: CDR1 LGHNA, CDR2 YNFKEQ. Deletions cut 0 bases from V and 4 bases from J, with 9 bases between. This CDR3 contains 14 residues. The CDR3 is CASSQEIGGTEAFF. The CDR3 bases are TGTGCCAGCAGCCAAGAGATCGGAGGCACTGAAGCTTTCTTT.

The chain has TRBV27 and TRBJ2-7; the match to TRBD2 covers 7 bases. The V gene end was trimmed by 6 bases and the J gene end by 2 bases; junction bases not matched to a gene: 7. This CDR3 has 14 amino acids. Germline values: CDR1 MNHEY, CDR2 SMNVEV (reference sequence). In DNA, the CDR3 is TGTGCCAGCAGATCCCCAGGACTAGCCTACGAGCAGTACTTC. This gives the protein CASRSPGLAYEQYF.

The chain combines TRBV19 with TRBJ2-7; 11 nucleotides line up with TRBD1. Germline CDR1 and CDR2: LNHDA and SQIVND (reference sequence). Losses at the gene ends were 3 bases for V and 0 bases for J; bases not matched to a gene: 1. The CDR3 is 15 amino acids. CDR3 sequence reads: CASSIGQGASYEQYF. CDR3 bases: TGTGCCAGTAGTATTGGACAGGGGGCCTCCTACGAGCAGTACTTC.

This clone was counted once. The V and J genes are TRBV5-4 and TRBJ2-7; tentatively, D is TRBD2 (5 bases). CDR1 and CDR2 from the germline V gene are SGHNT and YYREEE (reference sequence). The CDR3 runs 14 residues. V lost 1 base and J 0 bases, leaving 8 bases between the germline ends. The CDR3 nucleotides read TGTGCCAGCAGCTTGTCTAGCCTCTCCTACGAGCAGTACTTC. Translated: CASSLSSLSYEQYF.